There are a few counts of the clone carrying this T cell receptor (beta chain). Its antigen is as yet unknown. The entry originates in a study of cytomegalovirus exposure and HLA in healthy donors. Study-level points and caveats: About 87% or about 30% of the time was how often most TCR beta V segments were productive, according to an earlier analysis.

The trim removed 5 bases at V and 3 bases at J, leaving 5 bases unmatched. This CDR3 spans 14 amino acids. From germline, CDR1 is SEHNR and CDR2 FQNEAQ (reference sequence). The PCR employed 60 Vbeta primers together with 13 Jbeta primers. Per the original data handling: An analysis that came later counted 77 million or so unique TCR beta chains, around 12 million shared. The method was immunoSEQ multiplex PCR; TCRdb's version includes in-frame clones alone and lacks a portion of them. That table furnishes V, J and clone size, whereas the DNA furnished D and trimming. The sample comprises hundreds of thousands of clones, around 88% of which are singletons, and over 0.95% rests with the top ten.

The sequenced material came from PBMCs. The V call is TRBV7-9, the J call TRBJ1-1, with 8 bases identical to TRBD1. This clonotype was sampled from a woman aged 18-29 years in good health and CMV-seronegative. The CDR3, as DNA: TGTGCCAGCAGCGAACAGGGGGGGGACACTGAAGCTTTCTTT. It yields the protein CASSEQGGDTEAFF.